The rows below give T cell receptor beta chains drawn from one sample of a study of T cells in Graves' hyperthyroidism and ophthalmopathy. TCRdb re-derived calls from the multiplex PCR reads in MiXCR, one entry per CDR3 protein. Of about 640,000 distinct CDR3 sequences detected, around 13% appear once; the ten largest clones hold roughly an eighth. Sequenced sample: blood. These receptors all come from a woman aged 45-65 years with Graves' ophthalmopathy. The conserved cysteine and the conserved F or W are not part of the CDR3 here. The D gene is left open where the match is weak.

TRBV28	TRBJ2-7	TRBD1	ASSSPGQGGYEQY
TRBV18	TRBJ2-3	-	ASSPWEADTQY
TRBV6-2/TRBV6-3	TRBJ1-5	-	ASRTPDRSGQPQH
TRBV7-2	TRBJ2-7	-	ASSLGGGPDEQY
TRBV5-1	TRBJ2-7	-	ASSTGLDSYEQY
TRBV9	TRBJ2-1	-	ASSGGSHNEQF
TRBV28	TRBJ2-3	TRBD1	ASSLHPGQKYTDTQY
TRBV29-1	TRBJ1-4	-	SVLPNETGRKLF
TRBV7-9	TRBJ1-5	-	ANEYQFNQPQH
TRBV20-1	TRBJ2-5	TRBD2	SATLTGGGETQY
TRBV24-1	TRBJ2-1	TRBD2	ATSDSVGRDNNEQF
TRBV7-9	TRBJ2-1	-	ASSPRTSLNEQF
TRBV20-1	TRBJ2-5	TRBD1	SARAGTGQETQY
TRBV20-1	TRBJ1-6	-	SAPKEGNSPLH
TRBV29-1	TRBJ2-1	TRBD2	SAGLAGLNEQF
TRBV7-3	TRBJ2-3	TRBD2	ASSSGLAGTTDTQY
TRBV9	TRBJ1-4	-	ASSVGQNNEKLF
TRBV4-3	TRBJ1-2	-	ASSQDVAVTNYGYT
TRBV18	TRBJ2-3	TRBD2	ASSPRLAGYTDTQY
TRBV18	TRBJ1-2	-	ASSPVKNGEYGYT
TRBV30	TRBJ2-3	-	AWTSDTQY
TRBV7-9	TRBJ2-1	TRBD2	ASSLRLADEQF
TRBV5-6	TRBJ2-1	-	ASSLFPPDDNEQF
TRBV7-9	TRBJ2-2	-	ASSSQGGERF
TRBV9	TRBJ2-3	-	ASSGLVSTDTQY
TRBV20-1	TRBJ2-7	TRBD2	SANARTRGRYEQY
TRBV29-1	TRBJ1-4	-	SVKDRTNEKLF
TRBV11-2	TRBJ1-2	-	ASTSTRQGIGYT
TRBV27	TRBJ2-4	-	ASSLGGLDIQY
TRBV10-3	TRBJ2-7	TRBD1	AISQRQGYEQY
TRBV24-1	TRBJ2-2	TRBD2	ATSNRGAGELF
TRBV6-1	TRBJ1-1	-	ASSEDHVGTSLQLKGNTEAF
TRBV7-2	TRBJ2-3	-	ASSPLKTIRLSYTQY
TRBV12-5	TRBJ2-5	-	ASGSPTTGETQY
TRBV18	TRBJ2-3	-	ASSPLIADTQY
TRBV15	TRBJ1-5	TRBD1	ATSISRGGNQPQH
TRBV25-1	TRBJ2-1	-	ASSELGRGDDEQF
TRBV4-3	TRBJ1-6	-	ASSQGRGDSPLH